This TCR beta chain appears in the sequencing data of a study of cytomegalovirus exposure and HLA in healthy donors. 13 Jbeta primers and 60 Vbeta primers were used for the PCR. The table came from immunoSEQ multiplex PCR; TCRdb's copy has only in-frame clones and leaves some out. The repertoire holds approximately 110,000 clones, with 70% to 80% as singletons. Details on this clone: The antigen is undetermined.

Study findings and constraints: There were some public TCRs occurring in many donors, but most TCR sequences were rare. It was confirmed in vitro that a few of the CMV-associated chains were specific for CMV antigens.

Germline CDR1 MNHEY, CDR2 SMNVEV (reference sequence). The CDR3 contains 15 residues. This TCR was recovered from a woman aged 40 to 49 in good health and CMV-seronegative. The genes are TRBV27 and TRBJ2-5, with TRBD2 identical over 8 bases. The J call could be wrong; TRBJ2-7 is a better fit for the DNA end. The sample comprised PBMCs. The CDR3: CASSLIGGDSYEQYF. The CDR3 DNA sequence: TGTGCCAGCAGTTTAATCGGGGGGGACTCCTACGAGCAGTACTTC.